This T cell receptor (beta chain) appears in the sequencing data of a study of cytomegalovirus exposure and HLA in healthy donors. The study ran its PCR with 60 Vbeta and 13 Jbeta primers. Sequencing used immunoSEQ multiplex PCR; TCRdb keeps in-frame clones, though not all of them. Of roughly 140,000 clones in the sample, roughly 80% were seen once. Trimming cost V 3 bases and J 2 bases; bases outside gene matches: 2. Germline V CDR1 and CDR2: MDHEN, SYDVKM. The CDR3 extends over 14 amino acids. The chain joins TRBV28 to TRBJ2-7, with 9 bases matching TRBD1. The TCR was taken from a female donor in good health and CMV-seronegative. The sequenced material came from PBMCs. The CDR3 region has the DNA TGTGCCAGCAGTTTTTGGGACAGGGCCTACGAGCAGTACTTC. Translated, it gives CASSFWDRAYEQYF.